This T cell receptor (beta chain) comes out of a study of cytomegalovirus exposure and HLA in healthy donors. Turning to the study itself: Previous work identified roughly 120 million unique TCR beta sequences from 150 million to 200 million T cells.

Primers for the PCR totalled 60 Vbeta and 13 Jbeta. Generated by immunoSEQ multiplex PCR, the TCRdb table keeps only in-frame clones and is missing some. The sample lists 90,000 to 120,000 clones, 70% seen once, with roughly a tenth in the top ten. A note on this clone: Its antigen is unidentified.

Study results and caveats: An Asian-associated ancestry cluster reportedly showed fewer N-insertions than the approximately 690-donor mean in a later analysis. Accurate HLA-A and HLA-B prediction from TCR beta sequences was reported for most subjects. Earlier findings revealed that most TCR beta V segments proved productive either about 87% or about 30% of the time.

The sequence came from a man aged 35 to 55 in good health and CMV-seropositive. Sample: PBMCs.

Here the CDR3 DNA reads TGCAGCGTTGAAGGGTGTGGAACGGGACAGTCCCACTCCTACGAGCAGTACGTC. This codes for CSVEGCGTGQSHSYEQYV. The V call is TRBV29-1, the J call TRBJ2-7; 7 bases align to TRBD1. This CDR3 comprises 18 residues. CDR1 is SQVTM, CDR2 ANQGSEA, per germline. Losses at the gene ends were 1 base for V and 0 bases for J; bases not matched to a gene: 15.